These 3 T cell receptor beta chains were all obtained from the same sample, sequenced in a study of radiotherapy plus CTLA-4 blockade in lung cancer (dated by TCRdb to 2017 to 2018). Preparation of the library involved the immunoSEQ multiplex PCR assay. TCRdb limited this immuneACCESS table to in-frame rearrangements with V and J called. A share of clones is missing; checked studies link under half to unresolved V genes, and the rest is unexplained. The sample table shows over 75,000 clones, and around four fifths are seen once. The ten largest account for around 0.8% of the sample. The input for sequencing was peripheral blood, taken from a patient treated with radiotherapy plus ipilimumab. The receptors here all came from a human donor with non-small cell lung cancer who had stable disease on radiotherapy plus ipilimumab.

The chain carries TRBV7-2 and TRBJ2-5; possibly TRBD2 for D (6 bases). Germline-derived CDR1 and CDR2 are SGHTA and FQGNSA. This CDR3 is built from 14 residues. V was pared by 5 bases and J by 5 bases, with 15 bases between. CDR3: CASSAGLYGETQYF. For the CDR3, the DNA is TGTGCCAGCAGCGCGGGACTTTACGGGGAGACCCAGTACTTC.

This chain uses TRBV9 with TRBJ2-1; TRBD2 matches 9 bases. The CDR3 consists of 15 residues. Unmatched junction bases numbered 2, after V lost 4 bases and J lost 0 bases. Germline V gene sequence: CDR1 SGDLS, CDR2 YYNGEE. In DNA, the CDR3 is TGTGCCAGCAGCCAGACTAGCGGCTCCTACAATGAGCAGTTCTTC. It codes for CASSQTSGSYNEQFF.

The V gene is TRBV18, the J gene TRBJ1-3; D perhaps matches TRBD1 (6 bases). Germline V gene sequence: CDR1 KGHSH, CDR2 LQKENI. There are 15 residues in the CDR3. V lost 0 bases and J 3 bases, leaving 9 bases between the germline ends. The CDR3 loop reads CASSPPGADGNTIYF. CDR3 DNA sequence: TGTGCCAGCTCACCACCGGGGGCCGATGGAAACACCATATATTTT.